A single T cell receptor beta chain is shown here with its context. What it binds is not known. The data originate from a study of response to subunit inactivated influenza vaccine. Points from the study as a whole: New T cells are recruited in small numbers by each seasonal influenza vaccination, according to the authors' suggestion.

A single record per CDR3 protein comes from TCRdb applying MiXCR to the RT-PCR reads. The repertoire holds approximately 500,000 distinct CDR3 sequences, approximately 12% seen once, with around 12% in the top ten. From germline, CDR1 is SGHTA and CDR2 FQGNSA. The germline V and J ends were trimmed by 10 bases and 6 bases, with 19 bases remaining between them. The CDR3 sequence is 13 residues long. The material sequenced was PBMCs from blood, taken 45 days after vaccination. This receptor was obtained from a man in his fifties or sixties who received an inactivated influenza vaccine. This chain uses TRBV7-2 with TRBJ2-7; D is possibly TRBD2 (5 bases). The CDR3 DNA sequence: TGTGCCACCGGTTTAAACGAGGGCGGCGAGCAGTACTTC. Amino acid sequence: CATGLNEGGEQYF.